This T cell receptor beta chain was captured in a study of T cell repertoires in cytomegalovirus infection (dated by TCRdb to about 2019). Describing the broader study: Donor HLA type was relevant to the analysis, because carriage of CMV infection together with the matching HLA type was indicated by public TCR beta signatures. Overall study results and their limits: Cumulative frequency of public TCR beta family members discriminated carriers of CMV infection plus the relevant HLA type in this cohort and an independent roughly 340-donor cohort. The ex vivo response was dominated by HLA-C-restricted CMV-specific TCR beta clonotypes, and the single most frequent clonotype in two of eight donors was supplied by these HLA-C-restricted clonotypes.

Trimming takes 1 base off V and 5 bases off J; junction bases not matched to a gene: 1. The germline V gene encodes CDR1 SQVTM and CDR2 ANQGSEA. The CDR3 contains 13 residues, cysteine and phenylalanine counted. Of the read, only the CDR3 DNA is kept; its 39 bases are in frame from base 1. Sequencing took place on an Illumina HiSeq 1500. TCRdb passed the public sequencing reads through fastp at Q25 and MiXCR, retaining productive beta sequences. CDR3 protein sequences are deduplicated, and each keeps its most common genes and DNA. The sample table shows around 190,000 distinct CDR3 sequences, and under 15% are seen once. The leading ten clones occupy around 27% of the sample. Comment on this clonotype: The antigen it recognizes is unknown. It has no much larger one-base neighbor in the sample; base qualities were not kept.

The receptor comes from a human donor in good health (CMV status not recorded). Some clones in this sample may be carry-over from other donors' samples. Specimen: PBMCs. The sequence links TRBV29-1 to TRBJ2-2, with 7 middle bases fitting TRBD2. DNA sequence: TGCAGCGTTGAAGCGGGGGGAACCGGGGAGCTGTTTTTT. Its translation is CSVEAGGTGELFF.